The 20 T cell receptor beta chains listed next were all sequenced from one sample in a study of technical replicates of blood from four donors. Assay used: immunoSEQ multiplex PCR; TCRdb lists only in-frame clones, some missing. The data show roughly 80,000 clones, approximately 94% seen once. The sample was T cells isolated from PBMCs. These receptors were taken from a human donor in good health.

The chain employs TRBV27 and TRBJ2-7, with D possibly TRBD1 on 6 matching bases. The V gene lost 2 bases and the J gene lost 3 bases, with 8 bases spanning the gap. Germline V CDR1 and CDR2: MNHEY, SMNVEV (reference sequence). The CDR3 totals 13 residues. The CDR3 here is CASSLGGLYEQYF. The CDR3 region has the DNA TGTGCCAGCAGTTTAGGGGGCCTCTACGAGCAGTACTTC.

This chain links TRBV9 with TRBJ1-2; TRBD1 is a possible D gene (5 bases). The CDR3 covers 15 residues. V gave up 3 bases and J gave up 5 bases, with 17 bases separating them. CDR1 is SGDLS and CDR2 is YYNGEE in the germline V gene. The CDR3, as DNA: TGTGCCAGCAGCGAGGCACTGGGGGGAGTTTATGGCTACACCTTC. Residues: CASSEALGGVYGYTF.

This chain connects TRBV9 to TRBJ1-1; 10 nucleotides agree with TRBD1. Germline loops: CDR1 SGDLS, CDR2 YYNGEE. The CDR3 is 16 residues long. V lost 4 bases, J lost 5 bases, and 11 bases stayed unmatched. The chain's CDR3 is CASSLTGGGLGTEAFF. The CDR3 bases are TGTGCCAGCAGCCTGACAGGGGGCGGTTTGGGGACTGAAGCTTTCTTT. The full variable domain, completed using reference TRBV9 and TRBJ1-1, is DSGVTQTPKHLITATGQRVTLRCSPRSGDLSVYWYQQSLDQGLQFLIQYYNGEERAKGNILERFSAQQFPDLHSELNLSSLELGDSALYFCASSLTGGGLGTEAFFGQGTRLTVV.

In this sample, this clone turned up once. The V call is TRBV29-1, the J call TRBJ1-1, with a possible D match to TRBD1 (6 bases). The ends were cut back, 3 bases at V and 4 bases at J, with 18 bases in the middle. The CDR3 covers 15 residues. Germline V gene data show CDR1 as SQVTM and CDR2 as ANQGSEA. The CDR3: CSVEGQGMSGTEAFF. The DNA for the CDR3 is TGCAGCGTTGAGGGGCAGGGGATGTCGGGCACTGAAGCTTTCTTT. The complete variable domain, with remaining parts taken from reference TRBV29-1 and TRBJ1-1, reads SAVISQKPSRDICQRGTSLTIQCQVDSQVTMMFWYRQQPGQSLTLIATANQGSEATYESGFVIDKFPISRPNLTFSTLTVSNMSPEDSSIYLCSVEGQGMSGTEAFFGQGTRLTVV.

The gene calls are TRBV25-1 and TRBJ2-5; 13 bases align to TRBD2. Germline values: CDR1 MGHDK, CDR2 SYGVNS. The CDR3 length is 14 residues. V trimming: 10 bases; J trimming: 5 bases; junction bases outside the gene matches: 7. The CDR3 is CATGLAGVRETQYF. The CDR3 nucleotides are TGTGCCACAGGACTAGCGGGAGTAAGGGAGACCCAGTACTTC.

The chain joins TRBV7-3 to TRBJ2-1, with D perhaps matching TRBD2 (6 bases). Germline lookup yields CDR1 SGHTA and CDR2 FQGTGA. CDR3 length: 13 residues. The germline V and J ends were trimmed by 3 bases and 4 bases, with 7 bases remaining between them. The CDR3 protein is CASSLTSYNEQFF. The CDR3, as DNA: TGTGCCAGCAGCTTGACTAGTTACAATGAGCAGTTCTTC.

V gene TRBV9 combines with J gene TRBJ2-3, with 9 bases aligning to TRBD1. Germline V lookup: CDR1 SGDLS, CDR2 YYNGEE. The CDR3 contains 17 residues. V lost 3 bases, J lost 0 bases, and 8 bases stayed unmatched. The CDR3 nucleotides are TGTGCCAGCAGCGAGGGACAGGGAGTAACTAGCACAGATACGCAGTATTTT. The encoded protein is CASSEGQGVTSTDTQYF.

This clone occurred once. The rearrangement joins TRBV5-1 to TRBJ2-1, with TRBD2 matching over 9 bases. Germline V lookup: CDR1 SGHRS, CDR2 YFSETQ. This CDR3 contains 14 residues. V was clipped by 7 bases and J by 8 bases; unmatched bases: 10. The CDR3 region is CASAEGAGGYEQFF. In DNA form, the CDR3 reads TGCGCCAGCGCCGAGGGGGCGGGAGGGTATGAGCAGTTCTTC.

This clone appeared once. This chain joins TRBV19 and TRBJ2-7; D perhaps matches TRBD1 (6 bases). This CDR3 has 15 amino acids. Between the trimmed V and J ends, which lost 1 base and 1 base, there was a span of 11 bases. Germline V gives CDR1 LNHDA, CDR2 SQIVND (reference sequence). The CDR3 reads CASSIARTESYEQYF. The CDR3 DNA follows: TGTGCCAGTAGTATAGCCAGGACAGAATCCTACGAGCAGTACTTC.

This chain links TRBV10-3 with TRBJ2-3; D gene unclear. Germline V lookup: CDR1 ENHRY, CDR2 SYGVKD. Trimming left V 3 bases short and J 0 bases short, with 13 bases between. This CDR3 comprises 16 residues. CDR3 amino acids: CAISDFLTSSTDTQYF. The DNA for the CDR3 is TGTGCCATCAGTGACTTCCTAACCTCTAGCACAGATACGCAGTATTTT.

The genes are TRBV7-7 and TRBJ2-1; 14 bases fit TRBD2. CDR1 is SSHAT and CDR2 is FNYEAQ in the germline V gene (reference sequence). Unmatched junction bases numbered 6, after V lost 5 bases and J lost 9 bases. CDR3 size: 15 residues. CDR3 nucleotides: TGTGCCAGCAGCAGGGGACTAGCGGGAGACGGTGAGCAGTTCTTC. Encoded protein: CASSRGLAGDGEQFF.

This chain links TRBV7-3 with TRBJ2-2, with a weak D call TRBD1 (7 bases). The germline CDR1 and CDR2 sequences are SGHTA and FQGTGA. Trimming pared 2 bases from V and 1 base from J, leaving 8 bases between. The CDR3 totals 15 residues. The CDR3 sequence: CASSLQGGNTGELFF. CDR3 coding DNA: TGTGCCAGCAGCTTACAGGGGGGGAACACCGGGGAGCTGTTTTTT.

The rearrangement uses TRBV27 and TRBJ2-7; D perhaps matches TRBD2 (5 bases). V dropped 7 bases and J dropped 5 bases, with 24 bases sitting between them. This CDR3 spans 16 amino acids. CDR1 and CDR2 (germline): MNHEY, SMNVEV (reference sequence). The CDR3 here is CASTPPIWRLNHEQYF. The CDR3 DNA follows: TGTGCCAGCACCCCTCCAATTTGGAGGTTGAACCACGAGCAGTACTTC.

J is TRBJ1-5 and V is TRBV27, with D perhaps TRBD1 (5 bases). CDR1 and CDR2 (germline): MNHEY, SMNVEV (reference sequence). The CDR3 is made up of 15 amino acids. The V gene lost 0 bases and the J gene lost 3 bases, with 9 bases spanning the gap. The CDR3 here is CASSLSQGNNQPQHF. For the CDR3, the DNA is TGTGCCAGCAGTTTATCGCAGGGAAACAATCAGCCCCAGCATTTT.

V and J are TRBV6-5 and TRBJ2-2; 8 bases are shared with TRBD2. The CDR3 contains 15 residues. V lost 6 bases to trimming and J lost 6 bases; unmatched junction nucleotides: 9. Germline V gene lookup returns CDR1 MNHEY and CDR2 SVGAGI. In nucleotides, the CDR3 is TGTGCCAGCAGCAGACTAGCGTACGGCGCCGGGGAGCTGTTTTTT. Amino acid sequence: CASSRLAYGAGELFF.

The chain uses TRBV7-9 and TRBJ2-4; 8 nucleotides line up with TRBD2. Germline loops: CDR1 SEHNR, CDR2 FQNEAQ (reference sequence). CDR3 size: 16 residues. The V segment lost 4 bases and the J segment 2 bases; nucleotides outside the gene matches: 7. The CDR3 protein is CASSSPSGLSKNIQYF. The CDR3 DNA reads TGTGCCAGCAGCTCGCCTAGCGGGCTCTCCAAAAACATTCAGTACTTC. Based on the CDR3 plus reference TRBV7-9 and TRBJ2-4, the full variable domain is DTGVSQNPRHKITKRGQNVTFRCDPISEHNRLYWYRQTLGQGPEFLTYFQNEAQLEKSRLLSDRFSAERPKGSFSTLEIQRTEQGDSAMYLCASSSPSGLSKNIQYFGAGTRLSVL.

The chain links TRBV5-1 to TRBJ2-1, with 8 bases matching TRBD2. The germline V gene has CDR1 SGHRS and CDR2 YFSETQ. CDR3 size: 15 residues. V was clipped by 2 bases and J by 8 bases; unmatched bases: 9. CDR3 amino acids: CASSLYGRAVDEQFF. CDR3 in DNA: TGCGCCAGCAGCTTATACGGGAGGGCCGTCGATGAGCAGTTCTTC.

This clone appeared a single time. The rearrangement joins TRBV5-8 to TRBJ2-7; 7 bases line up with TRBD1. The ends lost 1 base at V and 1 base at J; junction bases unmatched: 2. Germline CDR1 and CDR2: SGHTS and YDEGEE. The CDR3 is 14 residues long. DNA of the CDR3: TGTGCCAGCAGCTTGAGGGGGCTTTCCTACGAGCAGTACTTC. Amino acid sequence: CASSLRGLSYEQYF.

This clone was seen once. V is TRBV29-1 and J is TRBJ2-7, with 11 positions matching TRBD2. This CDR3 is built from 16 residues. J gave up 4 bases and V 1 base, and 9 bases lay outside the gene matches. Germline CDR1 reads SQVTM; CDR2 reads ANQGSEA. The CDR3 DNA reads as TGCAGCGTTGAAGGGGAGACTAGCGGGAAGATTTACGAGCAGTACTTC. This encodes CSVEGETSGKIYEQYF.

This chain joins TRBV18 and TRBJ1-5; TRBD1 aligns across 11 bases. Losses at the gene ends were 2 bases for V and 7 bases for J; bases not matched to a gene: 1. CDR1 is KGHSH and CDR2 is LQKENI in the germline V gene. CDR3 size: 14 residues. As DNA, the CDR3 is TGTGCCAGCTCACCAGGGACAGGGGGACAGCCCCAGCATTTT. Its translation: CASSPGTGGQPQHF.